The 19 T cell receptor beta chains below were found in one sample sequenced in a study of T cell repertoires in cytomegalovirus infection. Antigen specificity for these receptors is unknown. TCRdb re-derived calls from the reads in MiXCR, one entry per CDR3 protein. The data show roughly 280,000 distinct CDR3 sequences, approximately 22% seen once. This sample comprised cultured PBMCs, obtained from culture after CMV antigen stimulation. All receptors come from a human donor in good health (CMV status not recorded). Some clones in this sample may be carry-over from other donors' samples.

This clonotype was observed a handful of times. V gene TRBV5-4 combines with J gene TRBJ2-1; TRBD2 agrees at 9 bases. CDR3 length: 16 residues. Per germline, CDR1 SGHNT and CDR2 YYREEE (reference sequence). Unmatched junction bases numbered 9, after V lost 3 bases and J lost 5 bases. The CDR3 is CASSYEPGLADNEQFF. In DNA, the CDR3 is TGTGCCAGCAGCTACGAACCGGGACTAGCCGACAATGAGCAGTTCTTC.

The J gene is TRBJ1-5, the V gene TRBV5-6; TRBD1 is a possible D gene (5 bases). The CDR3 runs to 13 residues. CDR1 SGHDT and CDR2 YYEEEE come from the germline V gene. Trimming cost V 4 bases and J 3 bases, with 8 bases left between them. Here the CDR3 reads CASSAGVNQPQHF. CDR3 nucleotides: TGTGCCAGCAGCGCGGGGGTCAATCAGCCCCAGCATTTT.

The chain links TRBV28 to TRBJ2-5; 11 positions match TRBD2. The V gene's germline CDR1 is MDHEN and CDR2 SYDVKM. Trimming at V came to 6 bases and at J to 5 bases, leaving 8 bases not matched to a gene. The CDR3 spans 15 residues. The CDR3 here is CASSQVAGGKETQYF. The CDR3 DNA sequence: TGTGCCAGCAGCCAGGTAGCGGGAGGGAAGGAGACCCAGTACTTC.

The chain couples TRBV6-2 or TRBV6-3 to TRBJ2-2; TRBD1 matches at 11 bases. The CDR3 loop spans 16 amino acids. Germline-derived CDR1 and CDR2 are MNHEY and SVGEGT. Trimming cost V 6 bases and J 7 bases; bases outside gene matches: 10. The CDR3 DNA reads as TGTGCCAGCAGACTCTCGGGGACAGGGGGTGTCGGGGAGCTGTTTTTT. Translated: CASRLSGTGGVGELFF.

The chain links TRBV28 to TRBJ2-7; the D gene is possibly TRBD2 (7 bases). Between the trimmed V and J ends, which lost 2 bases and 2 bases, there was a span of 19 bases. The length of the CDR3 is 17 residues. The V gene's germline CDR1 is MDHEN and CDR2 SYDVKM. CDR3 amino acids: CASSLRGAPDWAYEQYV. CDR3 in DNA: TGTGCCAGCAGTTTACGGGGGGCGCCCGACTGGGCCTACGAGCAGTACGTC.

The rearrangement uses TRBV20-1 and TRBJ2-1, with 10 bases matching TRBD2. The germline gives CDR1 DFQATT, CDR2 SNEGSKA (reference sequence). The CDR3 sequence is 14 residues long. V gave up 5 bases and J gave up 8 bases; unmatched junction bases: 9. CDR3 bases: TGCAGTGCTTTGGAAGGACTAGCGGACTATGAGCAGTTCTTC. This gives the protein CSALEGLADYEQFF.

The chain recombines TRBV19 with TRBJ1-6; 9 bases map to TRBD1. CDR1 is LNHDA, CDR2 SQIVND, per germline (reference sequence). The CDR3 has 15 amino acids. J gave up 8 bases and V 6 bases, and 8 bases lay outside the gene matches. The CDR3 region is CASRSDRGIDSPLHF. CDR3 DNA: TGTGCCAGTAGAAGCGACAGGGGGATAGATTCACCCCTCCACTTT.

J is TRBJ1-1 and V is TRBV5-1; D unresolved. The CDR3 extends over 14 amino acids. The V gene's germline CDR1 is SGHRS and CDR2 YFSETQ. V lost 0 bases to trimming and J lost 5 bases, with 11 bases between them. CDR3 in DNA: TGCGCCAGCAGCTTGGAGGCAGGCGTAACTGAAGCTTTCTTT. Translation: CASSLEAGVTEAFF.

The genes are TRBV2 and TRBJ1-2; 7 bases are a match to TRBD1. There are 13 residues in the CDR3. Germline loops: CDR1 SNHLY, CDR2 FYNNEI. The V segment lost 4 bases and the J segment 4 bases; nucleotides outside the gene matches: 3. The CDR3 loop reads CASSGQGRYGYTF. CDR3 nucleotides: TGTGCCAGCAGTGGACAGGGACGCTATGGCTACACCTTC.

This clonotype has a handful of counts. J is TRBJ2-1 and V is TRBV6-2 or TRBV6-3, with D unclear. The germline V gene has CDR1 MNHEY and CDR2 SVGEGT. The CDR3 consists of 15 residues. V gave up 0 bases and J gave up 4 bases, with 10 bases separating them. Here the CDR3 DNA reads TGTGCCAGCAGTTACTCGACCCCTCCGTACAATGAGCAGTTCTTC. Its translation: CASSYSTPPYNEQFF.

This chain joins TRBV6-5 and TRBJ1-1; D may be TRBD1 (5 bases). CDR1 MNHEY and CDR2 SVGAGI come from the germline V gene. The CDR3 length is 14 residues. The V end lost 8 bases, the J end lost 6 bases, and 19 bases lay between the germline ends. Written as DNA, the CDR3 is TGTGCCAGCGGCTGGCGAGGGGCAGAGGCTGAAGCTTTCTTT. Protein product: CASGWRGAEAEAFF.

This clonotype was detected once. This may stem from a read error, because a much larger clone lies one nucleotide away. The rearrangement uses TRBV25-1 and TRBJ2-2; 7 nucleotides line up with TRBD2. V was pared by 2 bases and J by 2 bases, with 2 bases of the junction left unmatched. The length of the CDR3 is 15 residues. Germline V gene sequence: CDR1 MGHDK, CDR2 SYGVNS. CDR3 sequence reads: CASSELAVNTGELFF. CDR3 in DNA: TGTGCCAGCAGTGAACTAGCGGTCAACACCGGGGAGCTGTTTTTT.

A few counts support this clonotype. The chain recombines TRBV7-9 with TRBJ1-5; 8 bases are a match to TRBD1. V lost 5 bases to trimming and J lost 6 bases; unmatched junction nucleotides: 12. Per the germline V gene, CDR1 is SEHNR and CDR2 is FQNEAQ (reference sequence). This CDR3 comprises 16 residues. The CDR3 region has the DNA TGTGCCAGCAGCATCCACCGGGCCAGGGGGCGTCAGCCCCAGCATTTT. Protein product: CASSIHRARGRQPQHF. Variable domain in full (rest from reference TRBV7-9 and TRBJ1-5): DTGVSQNPRHKITKRGQNVTFRCDPISEHNRLYWYRQTLGQGPEFLTYFQNEAQLEKSRLLSDRFSAERPKGSFSTLEIQRTEQGDSAMYLCASSIHRARGRQPQHFGDGTRLSIL.

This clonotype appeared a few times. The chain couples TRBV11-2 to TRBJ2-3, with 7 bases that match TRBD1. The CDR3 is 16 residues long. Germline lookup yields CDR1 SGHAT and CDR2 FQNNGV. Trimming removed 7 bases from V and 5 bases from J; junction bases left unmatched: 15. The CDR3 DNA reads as TGTGCCAGCACCTTTCCGACAGGGTGGATAAAAGATACGCAGTATTTT. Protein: CASTFPTGWIKDTQYF.

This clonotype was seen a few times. CDR3 region: CASSITGGHEQYF. The CDR3 bases are TGTGCCAGTAGTATTACAGGGGGCCACGAGCAGTACTTC. V usage is TRBV19 and J usage is TRBJ2-7; 9 positions match TRBD1. Germline V gene data show CDR1 as LNHDA and CDR2 as SQIVND (reference sequence). The ends lost 3 bases at V and 5 bases at J; junction bases unmatched: 2. This CDR3 spans 13 amino acids.

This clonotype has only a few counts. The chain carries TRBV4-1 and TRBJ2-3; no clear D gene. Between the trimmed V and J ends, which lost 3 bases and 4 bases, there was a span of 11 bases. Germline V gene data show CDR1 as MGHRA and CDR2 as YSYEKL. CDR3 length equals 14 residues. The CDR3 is CASSQPGRADTQYF. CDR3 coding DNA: TGCGCCAGCAGCCAGCCCGGACGGGCAGATACGCAGTATTTT.

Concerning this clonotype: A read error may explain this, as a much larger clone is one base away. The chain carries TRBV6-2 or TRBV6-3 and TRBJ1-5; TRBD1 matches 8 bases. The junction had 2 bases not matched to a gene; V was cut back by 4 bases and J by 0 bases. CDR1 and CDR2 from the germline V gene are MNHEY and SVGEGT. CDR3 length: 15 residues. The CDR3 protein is CASSFRGLSNQPQHF. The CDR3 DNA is TGTGCCAGCAGTTTCAGGGGGCTTAGCAATCAGCCCCAGCATTTT.

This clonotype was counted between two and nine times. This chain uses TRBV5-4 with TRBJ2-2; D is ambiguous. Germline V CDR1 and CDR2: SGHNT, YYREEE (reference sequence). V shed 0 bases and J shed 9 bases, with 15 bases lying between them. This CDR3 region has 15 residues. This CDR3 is CASSLDSNSFRELFF. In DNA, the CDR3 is TGTGCCAGCAGCTTGGACAGCAATTCGTTCCGGGAGCTGTTTTTT.

CDR3 protein: CATSRDRGDTEAFF. CDR3 nucleotides: TGTGCCACCAGCAGAGACAGGGGGGACACTGAAGCTTTCTTT. V usage is TRBV15 and J usage is TRBJ1-1; the match to TRBD1 covers 7 bases. The CDR3 runs to 14 residues. V trimming: 0 bases; J trimming: 3 bases; junction bases outside the gene matches: 1. Germline CDR1 is LNHNV and CDR2 is YYDKDF (reference sequence).